This T cell receptor (beta chain) was captured by sequencing in a study of cytomegalovirus exposure and HLA in healthy donors. Study-level information: Earlier sequencing of some 190 million T cells yielded 100 million to 140 million unique TCR beta sequences. The study, taken as a whole, reports: In vitro confirmation showed three CMV-associated chains to be CMV antigen specific.

Details on this clone: Its target is not known.

The germline CDR1 and CDR2 sequences are SGDLS and YYNGEE. This CDR3 is 14 amino acids long. The ends were cut back, 1 base at V and 5 bases at J, with 12 bases in the middle. Primers for the PCR totalled 60 Vbeta and 13 Jbeta. Sequencing used immunoSEQ multiplex PCR; TCRdb keeps in-frame clones, though not all of them. The sample shows some 100,000 clones, around 80% of them seen only once. The sequence came from a male donor in good health and CMV-seropositive. The sequenced sample was PBMCs. The chain employs TRBV9 and TRBJ1-1; D unclear. CDR3 sequence reads: CASSVNTGGTEAFF. The CDR3 DNA is TGTGCCAGCAGCGTAAATACCGGCGGGACTGAAGCTTTCTTT. Combining the CDR3 with reference TRBV9 and TRBJ1-1 gives the whole variable domain DSGVTQTPKHLITATGQRVTLRCSPRSGDLSVYWYQQSLDQGLQFLIQYYNGEERAKGNILERFSAQQFPDLHSELNLSSLELGDSALYFCASSVNTGGTEAFFGQGTRLTVV.